In this sample, the clone carrying this TCR beta chain turned up a few times. This entry is derived from a study of blood T cell repertoires in COVID-19. At the level of the study: Nucleic acid was either cDNA or gDNA, and it came from T cells, B-cell-depleted T cells, or PBMCs.

Libraries were prepared by immunoSEQ multiplex PCR; TCRdb keeps only in-frame clonotypes and omits some of them. The sample lists about 90,000 clones, over 80% occurring once. Material for sequencing was peripheral blood. This clonotype originated in a woman between 70 and 85 years old with active or convalescent COVID-19.

In DNA, the CDR3 is TGTGCCAGCATGGGGGGACAGGGGATAAGAGCGCAGTATTTT. Encoded protein: CASMGGQGIRAQYF. The V call is TRBV2, the J call TRBJ2-3; 10 bases agree with TRBD1. J gave up 10 bases and V 7 bases, and 11 bases lay outside the gene matches. CDR3 size: 14 residues. CDR1 and CDR2 (germline): SNHLY, FYNNEI.